The clone carrying this T cell receptor gamma chain is termed medium-sized. The sample comes from a study of gamma-delta chains in newborns, infants, children. Background on the study: Innate gammadelta T cells reportedly expand polyclonally right after birth, driven by microbial exposure, per the title.

TCRdb reprocessed the reads using CATT. The sample comprises 900 to 1,100 gamma-chain clones, around 4.1% of which are singletons, and around 20% rests with the top ten. Germline-derived CDR1 and CDR2 are GITISATS and ISYDGTV (reference sequence). This CDR3 is built from 11 residues. V was pared by 5 bases and J by 10 bases, with 8 bases of the junction left unmatched. Sequences were obtained from blood. This chain connects TRGV9 to TRGJ1 or TRGJ2. This TCR was sampled from a child who was a newborn, infant or young child, either healthy, febrile or measles-vaccinated (not recorded which). CDR3 protein: CALWVEKKKLF. CDR3 in DNA: TGTGCCTTGTGGGTTGAAAAGAAGAAACTCTTT.